The entry below gives a single TCR beta chain sequence along with its context. Its specificity is not known. Being one base from a much bigger clone, this may be a read error. This library used roughly 400 ng RNA and molecular barcoded adaptors spanning alpha/delta and beta/gamma chains. MiXCR, run by TCRdb on the reads, gives a single entry per CDR3 protein. Here the sample spans about 58,000 distinct CDR3 sequences, about 12% being singletons. The germline V gene has CDR1 SGHRS and CDR2 YFSETQ. CDR3 length: 12 residues. The data were taken from a study of read filtering for tumor transcriptome and immune sequencing. Study-level background: R-ISS stage counts were fewer than ten for I, about 15 for II, 7 for III. IR-seq gave about 4.05 to 11 million TCR reads per sample; RNA-seq gave about 80 to 1,300. Study-level points and caveats: Roughly 80% of IR-seq clonotypes had a single read, yet these held around 3.3% of reads. Sorted CD138-negative bone marrow cells were not purified T cells.

Sequenced: a population of CD138-negative cells sorted from bone marrow. The chain employs TRBV5-1 and TRBJ2-7; weak D call: TRBD1 (5 bases). The receptor's source is a donor aged 40 or over with multiple myeloma. In DNA, the CDR3 is TGCGCCAGCAGCTTAGGGGCCTGCGAGCAGGACTTC. Its protein product is CASSLGACEQDF.